The T cell receptor beta chain described here comes from a study of blood T cell repertoires in COVID-19. TCRdb keeps only in-frame clones here, not all; method: immunoSEQ multiplex PCR. The sample has 180,000 or so clones; just under 90% are singletons. CDR1 is MDHEN and CDR2 is SYDVKM in the germline V gene. Trimming took 7 bases from V and 9 from J, leaving 16 bases between them. The CDR3 runs 13 residues. This clone was seen a handful of times. Input material: peripheral blood. The source is a man aged 18 to 30 with active or convalescent COVID-19. J is TRBJ1-3 and V is TRBV28, with a possible D match to TRBD1 (5 bases). The CDR3 bases are TGTGCCAGCACCTCGGCACAGGTAGGCACCATATATTTT. Translation: CASTSAQVGTIYF. Together with reference TRBV28 and TRBJ1-3, the CDR3 gives the full variable domain: DVKVTQSSRYLVKRTGEKVFLECVQDMDHENMFWYRQDPGLGLRLIYFSYDVKMKEKGDIPEGYSVSREKKERFSLILESASTNQTSMYLCASTSAQVGTIYFGEGSWLTVV.